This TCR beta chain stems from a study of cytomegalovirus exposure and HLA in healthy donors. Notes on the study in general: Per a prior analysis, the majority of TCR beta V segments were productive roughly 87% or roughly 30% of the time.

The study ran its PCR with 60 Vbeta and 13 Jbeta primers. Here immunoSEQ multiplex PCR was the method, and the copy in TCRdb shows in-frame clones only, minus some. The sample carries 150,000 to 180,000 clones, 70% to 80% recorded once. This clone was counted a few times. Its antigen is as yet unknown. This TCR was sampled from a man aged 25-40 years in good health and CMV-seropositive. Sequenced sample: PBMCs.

The CDR3 DNA is TGTGCCAGCTCACCACGTCAGGGACAGGGGGTCCTCAATTCACCCCTCCACTTT. It yields the protein CASSPRQGQGVLNSPLHF. The V gene is TRBV18, the J gene TRBJ1-6; TRBD1 matches at 11 bases. Per the germline V gene, CDR1 is KGHSH and CDR2 is LQKENI. The V and J ends lost 1 base and 7 bases, in that order; junction bases with no gene match: 9. The CDR3 length is 18 residues. The variable domain in full, completed from reference TRBV18 and TRBJ1-6, reads NAGVMQNPRHLVRRRGQEARLRCSPMKGHSHVYWYRQLPEEGLKFMVYLQKENIIDESGMPKERFSAEFPKEGPSILRIQQVVRGDSAAYFCASSPRQGQGVLNSPLHFGNGTRLTVT.